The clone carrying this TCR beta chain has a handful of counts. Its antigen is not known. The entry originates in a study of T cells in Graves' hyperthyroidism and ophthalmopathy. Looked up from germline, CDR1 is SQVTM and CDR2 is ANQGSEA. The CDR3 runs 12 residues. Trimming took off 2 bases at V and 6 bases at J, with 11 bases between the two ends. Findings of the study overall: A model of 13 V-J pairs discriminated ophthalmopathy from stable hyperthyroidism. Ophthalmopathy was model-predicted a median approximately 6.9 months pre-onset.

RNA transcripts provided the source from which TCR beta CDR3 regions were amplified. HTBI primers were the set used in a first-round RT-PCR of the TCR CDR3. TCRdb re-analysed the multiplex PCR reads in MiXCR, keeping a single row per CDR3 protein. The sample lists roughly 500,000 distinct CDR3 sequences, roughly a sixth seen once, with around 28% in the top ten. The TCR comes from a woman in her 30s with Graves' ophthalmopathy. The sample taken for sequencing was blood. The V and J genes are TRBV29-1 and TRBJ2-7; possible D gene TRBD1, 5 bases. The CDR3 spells CSVERGPLEQYF. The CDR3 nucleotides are TGCAGCGTTGAAAGGGGTCCGCTCGAGCAGTACTTC.